This TCR beta chain was obtained from a study of T cells after yellow fever vaccination. This clonotype was found a few times. The antigen is unknown. TCRdb reanalysed the 5' RACE reads using MiXCR and keeps one entry per CDR3 protein. The table has 450,000 to 650,000 distinct CDR3 sequences, roughly 13% seen once. CDR1 and CDR2 (germline): SNHLY, FYNNEI. Trimming took off 6 bases at V and 2 bases at J, with 14 bases between the two ends. The length of the CDR3 is 15 residues. Findings and limits, study-wide: The study re-detected most primary-vaccination clones after the booster (under 97% CD4, roughly 88% CD8). Weaker overall was a secondary response that nonetheless peaked faster, on day 5 versus 15.

This clonotype was sampled from a man aged 25 to 45 who received the YFV17D yellow fever vaccine. The specimen comprised PBMCs, sampled on the day of the yellow fever booster vaccination. The chain links TRBV2 to TRBJ2-1; D possibly corresponds to TRBD2 (5 bases). The CDR3 coding sequence is TGTGCCAGCAGGAGGCCGGGGTGGACCTACAATGAGCAGTTCTTC. Translated: CASRRPGWTYNEQFF.